This TCR beta chain emerged from a study of cytomegalovirus exposure and HLA in healthy donors. PCR primers comprised 60 Vbeta and 13 Jbeta primers. Only in-frame clones appear in the TCRdb table, and some are missing; sequencing was by immunoSEQ multiplex PCR. This table holds roughly 250,000 clones, about 75% found once. Germline V gives CDR1 MNHNY, CDR2 SVGAGI (reference sequence). Trimming cost V 6 bases and J 2 bases, with 14 bases left between them. The CDR3 length is 14 residues. This clone came up a few times. The sequenced material came from PBMCs. The TCR comes from a female donor in good health and CMV-seronegative. The rearrangement links TRBV6-6 to TRBJ2-7, with D perhaps TRBD1 (5 bases). The CDR3 nucleotides are TGTGCCAGCAGGGTGACAGCGCAGACCTACGAGCAGTACTTC. This translates into CASRVTAQTYEQYF.